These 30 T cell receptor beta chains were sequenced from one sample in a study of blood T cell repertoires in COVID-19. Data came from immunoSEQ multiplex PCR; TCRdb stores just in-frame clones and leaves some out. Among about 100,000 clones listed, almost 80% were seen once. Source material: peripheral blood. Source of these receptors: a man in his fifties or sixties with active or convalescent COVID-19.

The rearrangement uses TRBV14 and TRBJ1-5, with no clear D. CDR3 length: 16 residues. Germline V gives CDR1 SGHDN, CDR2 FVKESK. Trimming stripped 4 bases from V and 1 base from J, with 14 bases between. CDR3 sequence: CASSPPQDRSNQPQHF. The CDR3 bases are TGTGCCAGCAGCCCCCCGCAGGATAGAAGCAATCAGCCCCAGCATTTT.

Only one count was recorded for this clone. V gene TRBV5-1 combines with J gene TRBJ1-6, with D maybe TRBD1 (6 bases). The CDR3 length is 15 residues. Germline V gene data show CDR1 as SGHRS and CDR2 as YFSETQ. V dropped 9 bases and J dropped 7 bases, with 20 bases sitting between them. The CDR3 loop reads CATKEEQGTNSPLHF. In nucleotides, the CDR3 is TGCGCCACAAAGGAGGAACAGGGAACCAATTCACCCCTCCACTTT.

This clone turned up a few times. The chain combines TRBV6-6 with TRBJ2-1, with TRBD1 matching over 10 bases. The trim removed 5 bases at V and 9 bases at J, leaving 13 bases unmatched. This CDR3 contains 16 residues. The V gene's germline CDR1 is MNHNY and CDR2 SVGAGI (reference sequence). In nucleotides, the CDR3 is TGTGCCAGCAGTCACTACTCGGACAGGGGGTATAGTGAGCAGTTCTTC. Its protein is CASSHYSDRGYSEQFF.

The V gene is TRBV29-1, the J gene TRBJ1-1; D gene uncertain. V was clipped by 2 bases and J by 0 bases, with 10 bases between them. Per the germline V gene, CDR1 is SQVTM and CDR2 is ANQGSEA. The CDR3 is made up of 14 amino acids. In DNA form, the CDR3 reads TGCAGCGTTGAAAGGTCGGGATTGAACACTGAAGCTTTCTTT. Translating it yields CSVERSGLNTEAFF.

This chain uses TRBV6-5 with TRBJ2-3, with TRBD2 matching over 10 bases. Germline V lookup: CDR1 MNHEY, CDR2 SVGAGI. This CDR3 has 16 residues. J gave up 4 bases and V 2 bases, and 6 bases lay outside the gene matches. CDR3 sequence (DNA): TGTGCCAGCAGTTACGGTTCTAGCGGGAGTGCAGATACGCAGTATTTT. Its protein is CASSYGSSGSADTQYF.

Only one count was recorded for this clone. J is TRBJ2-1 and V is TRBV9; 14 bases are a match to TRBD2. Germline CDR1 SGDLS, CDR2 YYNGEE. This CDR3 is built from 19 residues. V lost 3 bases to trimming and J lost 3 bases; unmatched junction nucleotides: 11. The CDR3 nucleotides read TGTGCCAGCAGCGAAATTGGACTAGCGGGAGGTGGACTCTACAATGAGCAGTTCTTC. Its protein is CASSEIGLAGGGLYNEQFF.

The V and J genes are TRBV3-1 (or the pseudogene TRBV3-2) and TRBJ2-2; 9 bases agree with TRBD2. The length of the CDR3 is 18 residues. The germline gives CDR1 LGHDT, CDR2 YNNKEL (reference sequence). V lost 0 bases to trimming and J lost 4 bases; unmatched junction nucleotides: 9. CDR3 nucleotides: TGTGCCAGCAGCCAAGATAAGATTAGCGGGAGTTCCACCGGGGAGCTGTTTTTT. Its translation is CASSQDKISGSSTGELFF.

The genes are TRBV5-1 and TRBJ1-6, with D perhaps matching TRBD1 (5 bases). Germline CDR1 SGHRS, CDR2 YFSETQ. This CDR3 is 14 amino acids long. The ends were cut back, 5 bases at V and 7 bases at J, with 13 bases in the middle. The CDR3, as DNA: TGCGCCAGCAGTCGAGACAGCGTCAATTCACCCCTCCACTTT. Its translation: CASSRDSVNSPLHF.

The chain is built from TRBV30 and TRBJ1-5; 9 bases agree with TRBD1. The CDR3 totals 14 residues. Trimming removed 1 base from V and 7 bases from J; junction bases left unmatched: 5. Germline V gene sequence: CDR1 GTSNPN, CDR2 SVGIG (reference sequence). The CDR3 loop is CAWSDTGGGQPQHF. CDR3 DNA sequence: TGTGCCTGGAGTGACACAGGGGGCGGGCAGCCCCAGCATTTT.

The CDR3 region has the DNA TGTGCCAGCAGTCCCCAGGGAAACTATGGCTACACCTTC. Residues: CASSPQGNYGYTF. The chain has TRBV7-2 and TRBJ1-2; maybe TRBD1 (5 bases). The V gene's germline CDR1 is SGHTA and CDR2 FQGNSA. Trimming took off 6 bases at V and 2 bases at J, with 10 bases between the two ends. The CDR3 sequence is 13 residues long.

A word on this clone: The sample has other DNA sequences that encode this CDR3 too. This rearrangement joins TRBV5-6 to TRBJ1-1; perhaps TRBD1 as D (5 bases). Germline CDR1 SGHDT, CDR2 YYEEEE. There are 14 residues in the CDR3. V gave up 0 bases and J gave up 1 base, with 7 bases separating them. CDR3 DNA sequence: TGTGCCAGCAGCTTGGGACAGCCGAACACTGAAGCTTTCTTT. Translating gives CASSLGQPNTEAFF.

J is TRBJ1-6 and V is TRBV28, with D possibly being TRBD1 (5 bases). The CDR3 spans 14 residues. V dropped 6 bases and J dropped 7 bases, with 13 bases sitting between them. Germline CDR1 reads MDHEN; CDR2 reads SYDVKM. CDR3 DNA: TGTGCCAGCAGGCTCGGGGGTCGGAATTCACCCCTCCACTTT. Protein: CASRLGGRNSPLHF. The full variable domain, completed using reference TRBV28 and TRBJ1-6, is DVKVTQSSRYLVKRTGEKVFLECVQDMDHENMFWYRQDPGLGLRLIYFSYDVKMKEKGDIPEGYSVSREKKERFSLILESASTNQTSMYLCASRLGGRNSPLHFGNGTRLTVT.

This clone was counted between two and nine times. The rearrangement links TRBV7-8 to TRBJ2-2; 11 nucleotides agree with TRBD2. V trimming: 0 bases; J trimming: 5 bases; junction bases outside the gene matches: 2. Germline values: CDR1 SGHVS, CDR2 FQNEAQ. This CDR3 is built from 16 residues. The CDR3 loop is CASSLASGRGTGELFF. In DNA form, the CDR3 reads TGTGCCAGCAGCTTAGCTAGCGGGAGGGGTACCGGGGAGCTGTTTTTT.

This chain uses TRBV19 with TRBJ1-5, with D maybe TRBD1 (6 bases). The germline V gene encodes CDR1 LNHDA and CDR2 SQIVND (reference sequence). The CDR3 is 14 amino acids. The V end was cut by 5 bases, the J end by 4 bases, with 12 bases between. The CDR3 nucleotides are TGTGCCAGTAGTGTCACAGGGATGAATCAGCCCCAGCATTTT. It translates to CASSVTGMNQPQHF.

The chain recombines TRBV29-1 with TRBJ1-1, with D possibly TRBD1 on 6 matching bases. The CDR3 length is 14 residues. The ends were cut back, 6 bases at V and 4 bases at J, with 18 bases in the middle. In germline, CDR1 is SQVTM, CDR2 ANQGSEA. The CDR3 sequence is CSVTQGSRTTEAFF. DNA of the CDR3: TGCAGCGTGACTCAGGGGAGTCGCACCACTGAAGCTTTCTTT.

CDR3 sequence: CASSSGQNTEAFF. The CDR3 nucleotides read TGCGCCAGCAGCTCCGGACAGAACACTGAAGCTTTCTTT. This rearrangement joins TRBV5-1 to TRBJ1-1; D possibly corresponds to TRBD1 (5 bases). The CDR3 is 13 amino acids. Germline CDR1 reads SGHRS; CDR2 reads YFSETQ. V was pared by 3 bases and J by 1 base, with 7 bases between.

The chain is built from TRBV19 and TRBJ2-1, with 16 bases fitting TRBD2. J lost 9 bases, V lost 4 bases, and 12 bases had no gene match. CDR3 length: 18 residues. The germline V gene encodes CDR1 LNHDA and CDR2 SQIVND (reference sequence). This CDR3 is CASSKGLAGGHLGGEQFF. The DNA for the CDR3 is TGTGCCAGTAGTAAGGGACTAGCGGGAGGGCACTTAGGGGGTGAGCAGTTCTTC. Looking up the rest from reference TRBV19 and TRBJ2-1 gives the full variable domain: DGGITQSPKYLFRKEGQNVTLSCEQNLNHDAMYWYRQDPGQGLRLIYYSQIVNDFQKGDIAEGYSVSREKKESFPLTVTSAQKNPTAFYLCASSKGLAGGHLGGEQFFGPGTRLTVL.

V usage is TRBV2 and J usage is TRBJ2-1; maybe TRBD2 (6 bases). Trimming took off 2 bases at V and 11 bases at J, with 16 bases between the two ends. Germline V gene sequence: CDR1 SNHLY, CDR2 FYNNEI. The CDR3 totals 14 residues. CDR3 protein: CASSEYVASEKQFF. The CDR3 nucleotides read TGTGCCAGCAGTGAATACGTCGCTAGCGAAAAGCAGTTCTTC.

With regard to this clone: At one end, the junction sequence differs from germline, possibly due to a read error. CDR3 DNA sequence: TGCAGCGTCGAAGAACTCGGGGAGCTGTTTTTT. This translates into CSVEELGELFF. The chain couples TRBV29-1 to TRBJ2-2, with D unclear. The CDR3 loop spans 11 amino acids. Germline-derived CDR1 and CDR2 are SQVTM and ANQGSEA.

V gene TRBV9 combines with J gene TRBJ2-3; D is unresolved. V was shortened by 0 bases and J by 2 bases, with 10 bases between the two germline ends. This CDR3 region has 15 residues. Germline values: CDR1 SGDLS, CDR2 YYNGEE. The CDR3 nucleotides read TGTGCCAGCAGCGTAGATGGCGGAATCACAGATACGCAGTATTTT. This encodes CASSVDGGITDTQYF.

This CDR3 is CASSRTAGGEAFF. In DNA, the CDR3 is TGTGCCAGCAGCAGAACAGCAGGAGGAGAAGCTTTCTTT. The chain is built from TRBV11-2 and TRBJ1-1, with D hard to call. From germline, CDR1 is SGHAT and CDR2 FQNNGV. Trimming removed 5 bases at V and 8 bases at J, with 15 bases between. This CDR3 is built from 13 residues.

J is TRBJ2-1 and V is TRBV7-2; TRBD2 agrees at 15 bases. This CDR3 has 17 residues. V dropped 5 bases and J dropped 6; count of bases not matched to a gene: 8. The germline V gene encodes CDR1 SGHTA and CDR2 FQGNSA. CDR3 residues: CASSHRTSGRARNEQFF. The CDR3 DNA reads TGTGCCAGCAGCCACCGGACTAGCGGGAGGGCTCGCAATGAGCAGTTCTTC.

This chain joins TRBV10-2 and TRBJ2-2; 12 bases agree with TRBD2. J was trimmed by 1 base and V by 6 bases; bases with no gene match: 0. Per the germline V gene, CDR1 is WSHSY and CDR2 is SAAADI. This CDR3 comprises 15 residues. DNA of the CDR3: TGCGCCAGCAGACTAGCGGGGGGGAACACCGGGGAGCTGTTTTTT. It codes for CASRLAGGNTGELFF.

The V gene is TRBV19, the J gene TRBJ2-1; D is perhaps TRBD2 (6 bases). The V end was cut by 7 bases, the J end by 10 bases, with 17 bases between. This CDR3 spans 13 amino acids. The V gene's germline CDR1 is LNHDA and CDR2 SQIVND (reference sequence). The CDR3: CASIGGNSWEQFF. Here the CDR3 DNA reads TGTGCCAGTATTGGGGGGAACTCTTGGGAGCAGTTCTTC.

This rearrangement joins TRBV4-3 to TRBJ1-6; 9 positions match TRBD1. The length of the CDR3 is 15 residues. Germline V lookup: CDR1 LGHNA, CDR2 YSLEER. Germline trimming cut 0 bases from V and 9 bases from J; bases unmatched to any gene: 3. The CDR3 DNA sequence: TGCGCCAGCAGCCAAGAAGCACAGGGGGCTTCACCCCTCCACTTT. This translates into CASSQEAQGASPLHF.

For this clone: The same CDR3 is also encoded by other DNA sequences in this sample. CDR3: CASRGQVNTEAFF. In DNA, the CDR3 is TGTGCCAGCAGAGGACAGGTGAACACTGAAGCTTTCTTT. The genes are TRBV28 and TRBJ1-1; TRBD1 matches 7 bases. CDR1 is MDHEN and CDR2 is SYDVKM in the germline V gene. Losses at the gene ends were 6 bases for V and 0 bases for J; bases not matched to a gene: 1. This CDR3 comprises 13 residues.

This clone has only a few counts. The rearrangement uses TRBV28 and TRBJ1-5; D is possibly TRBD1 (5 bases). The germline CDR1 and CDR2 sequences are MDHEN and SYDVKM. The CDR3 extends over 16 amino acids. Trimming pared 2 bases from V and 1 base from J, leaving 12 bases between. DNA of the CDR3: TGTGCCAGCAGTTTAAAAGGGGCGCGAAGCAATCAGCCCCAGCATTTT. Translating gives CASSLKGARSNQPQHF.

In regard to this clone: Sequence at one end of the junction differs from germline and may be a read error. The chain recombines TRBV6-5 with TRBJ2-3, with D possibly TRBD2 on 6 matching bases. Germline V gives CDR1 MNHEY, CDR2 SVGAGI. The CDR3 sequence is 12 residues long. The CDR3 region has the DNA TGTGCCAGCAGGACCCCGGGAGATCCGCAGTATTTT. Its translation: CASRTPGDPQYF.

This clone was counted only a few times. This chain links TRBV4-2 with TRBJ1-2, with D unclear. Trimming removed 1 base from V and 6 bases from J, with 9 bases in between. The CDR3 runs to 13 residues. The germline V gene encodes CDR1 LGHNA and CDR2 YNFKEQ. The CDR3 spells CASSQGWQDGYTF. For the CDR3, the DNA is TGTGCCAGCAGCCAAGGGTGGCAAGATGGCTACACCTTC.

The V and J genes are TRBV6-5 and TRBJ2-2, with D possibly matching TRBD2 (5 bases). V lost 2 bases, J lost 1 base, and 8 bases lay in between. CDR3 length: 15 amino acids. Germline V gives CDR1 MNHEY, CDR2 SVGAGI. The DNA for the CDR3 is TGTGCCAGCAGTTACGGACTGATGAACACCGGGGAGCTGTTTTTT. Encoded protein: CASSYGLMNTGELFF.